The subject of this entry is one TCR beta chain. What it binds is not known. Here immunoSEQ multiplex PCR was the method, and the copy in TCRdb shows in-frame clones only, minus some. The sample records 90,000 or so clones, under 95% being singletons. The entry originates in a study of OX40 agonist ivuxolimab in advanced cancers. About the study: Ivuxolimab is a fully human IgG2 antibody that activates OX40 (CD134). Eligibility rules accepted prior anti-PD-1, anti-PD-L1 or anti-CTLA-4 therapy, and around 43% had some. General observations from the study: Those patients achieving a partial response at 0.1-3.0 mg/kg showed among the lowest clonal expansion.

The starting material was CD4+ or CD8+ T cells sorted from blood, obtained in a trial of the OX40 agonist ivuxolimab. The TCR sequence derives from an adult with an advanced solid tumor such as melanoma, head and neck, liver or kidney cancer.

The CDR3 DNA reads TGTGCCAGCAGCTTTCCGTTGGGACAGCCAGTTTACGAGCAGTACTTC. It is translated as CASSFPLGQPVYEQYF. The genes are TRBV28 and TRBJ2-7; 7 positions agree with TRBD1. The CDR3 extends over 16 amino acids. Germline CDR1 reads MDHEN; CDR2 reads SYDVKM. J lost 4 bases, V lost 6 bases, and 15 bases had no gene match.